Below, one T cell receptor (beta chain) is given with its context. What it binds is unknown. The sample is drawn from a study of post-analysis software for immune sequencing data. Study findings and constraints: Controls had lower frequencies than patients of four or five TRBV segments, which included TRBV5-6, TRBV5-1 and TRBV20-1.

Researchers reported that TCR beta cDNA libraries carried unique molecular identifiers. TCRdb ran MiXCR on the PCR reads and lists one entry per CDR3 protein. Of 650,000 to 850,000 distinct CDR3 sequences listed, approximately 57% are singletons. With 6 bases clipped from V and 4 bases from J, the junction kept 12 bases outside the gene matches. Germline V gene lookup returns CDR1 SGHAT and CDR2 FQNNGV. The CDR3 runs 17 residues. The sequence came from a girl between 10 and 17 years old with multiple sclerosis. The genes are TRBV11-2 and TRBJ2-1; 10 positions match TRBD1. The material sequenced was blood. The CDR3 DNA sequence: TGTGCCAGCAGTCTCCGACAGGGGGCATTCCGGTACAATGAGCAGTTCTTC. Translating it yields CASSLRQGAFRYNEQFF.